This TCR beta chain came from a study of a mutant IDH1 vaccine in newly diagnosed glioma. Background on the study: Eight vaccine doses were administered to patients at weeks 1, 3, 5, 7, 11, 15, 19 and 23. Patients arrived already treated with radiotherapy, temozolomide, or both, most having had both.

The germline V gene encodes CDR1 SNHLY and CDR2 FYNNEI. V was clipped by 4 bases and J by 1 base, with 8 bases between them. This CDR3 comprises 13 residues. Time point reported: week 11, during vaccination. A single vaccine dose contained 300 ug of mutant IDH1 20-mer peptide, and topical imiquimod was used with it. Regarding this clone: Its antigen is not known.

Assay: immunoSEQ multiplex PCR; the TCRdb copy retains only in-frame clones and omits some. The table lists tens of thousands of clones, around 80% of them singletons. This receptor was obtained from a man in his forties or fifties with glioma. Specimen: PBMCs, collected from a glioma patient whose treatment included an IDH1 peptide vaccine. The chain employs TRBV2 and TRBJ2-7, with D perhaps being TRBD1 or TRBD2 (5 bases each). CDR3 loop: CASSVGGSYEQYF. As DNA, the CDR3 is TGTGCCAGCAGTGTTGGGGGTTCCTACGAGCAGTACTTC.